Each of the 3 T cell receptor beta chains below was sequenced from the same sample in a study of blood T cell repertoires in COVID-19. Measured with immunoSEQ multiplex PCR; TCRdb has only the in-frame clones, and not every one. Here the sample spans about 140,000 clones, roughly 90% being singletons. Source material: peripheral blood. The receptors here all came from a man aged 45-65 years with active or convalescent COVID-19.

The chain combines TRBV4-2 with TRBJ2-3; 10 nucleotides agree with TRBD2. J lost 3 bases, V lost 1 base, and 4 bases had no gene match. The length of the CDR3 is 16 residues. Germline V gives CDR1 LGHNA, CDR2 YNFKEQ. The CDR3 DNA reads TGTGCCAGCAGCCAAGTTAAACTAGCGGGAACAGATACGCAGTATTTT. Amino acid sequence: CASSQVKLAGTDTQYF.

The chain recombines TRBV5-1 with TRBJ2-6; 8 bases agree with TRBD1. CDR3 length equals 14 residues. After removal of 7 bases from V and 0 bases from J, the junction contained 0 bases not matched to a gene. Germline V lookup: CDR1 SGHRS, CDR2 YFSETQ. This CDR3 reads CASGQGSGANVLTF. CDR3 DNA sequence: TGCGCCAGCGGACAGGGCTCTGGGGCCAACGTCCTGACTTTC.

V is TRBV7-2 and J is TRBJ2-1; possibly TRBD2 for D (6 bases). CDR3 length equals 15 residues. Trimming stripped 1 base from V and 3 bases from J, with 10 bases between. Germline loops: CDR1 SGHTA, CDR2 FQGNSA. For the CDR3, the DNA is TGTGCCAGCAGCTTAGGGAGGGCCGTCTACAATGAGCAGTTCTTC. As protein: CASSLGRAVYNEQFF.